This entry describes one T cell receptor (beta chain). This specimen comes from a study of blood T cell repertoires in COVID-19. Study as a whole: Samples taken during acute and convalescent COVID-19 were collected in the United States, Italy and Spain. Sources were T cells, B-cell-depleted T cells, or PBMCs; the material itself was cDNA or gDNA.

Produced via immunoSEQ multiplex PCR; TCRdb's table is partial and in-frame only. The repertoire includes approximately 150,000 clones, roughly 87% of them detected once, and approximately 3.7% sits in the top ten. There are 16 residues in the CDR3. Trimming pared 7 bases from V and 4 bases from J, leaving 22 bases between. Germline assignment: CDR1 SNHLY and CDR2 FYNNEI. The cohort comprised adults aged roughly 18 to 100 years residing in under 30 US areas. In assigning cohorts, the study relied on participant-reported clinical history. This chain uses TRBV2 with TRBJ1-2; D is unclear. The TCR originated in a woman between 35 and 50 years old who had been exposed to COVID-19. Material for sequencing was PBMCs or T cells enriched from blood (not recorded which). DNA of the CDR3: TGTGCCAGCACCGAGGGAGGTTCAAGGTTCCTCTATGGCTACACCTTC. This gives the protein CASTEGGSRFLYGYTF.